The clone carrying this T cell receptor beta chain was counted a few times. Its antigen is currently unknown. CDR3 length equals 14 residues. Between the trimmed V and J ends, which lost 5 bases and 3 bases, there was a span of 13 bases. Germline loops: CDR1 SEHNR, CDR2 FQNEAQ (reference sequence). The iRepertoire nested amplicon-rescue multiplex PCR amplified TCR alpha and beta CDR3s from RNA. One-step reverse transcription and amplification started from approximately 100-400 ng of tissue mRNA or PBMC total RNA. Using its own MiXCR run on the multiplex PCR reads, TCRdb lists one record per CDR3 protein. Among roughly 200,000 distinct CDR3 sequences listed, about 47% were seen once. The sample originates from a study of glioma-infiltrating T cells. The study's findings and limits: Gliomas, especially low-grade, showed above-expected tissue-blood divergence; non-neoplastic patients showed below. Only very few CDR3 sequences appeared in both tissue and blood.

The rearrangement uses TRBV7-9 and TRBJ1-2, with D possibly matching TRBD1 (6 bases). The sequenced material came from glioma tissue, nonneoplastic brain tissue, or PBMCs (not recorded which). The TCR comes from a human donor with low-grade glioma or glioblastoma, undergoing nonglioma brain surgery, or in good health (not recorded which). The CDR3 here is CASSRRGADYGYTF. The DNA for the CDR3 is TGTGCCAGCAGCCGCCGGGGGGCTGACTATGGCTACACCTTC.